These 22 T cell receptor beta chains were all obtained from the same sample, sequenced in a study of Graves' ophthalmopathy and Graves' hyperthyroidism. The study amplified TCR beta CDR3 regions using RNA transcripts. The library came from an HTBI-primed first-round RT-PCR and a second-round multiplex PCR. TCRdb re-analysed the multiplex PCR reads in MiXCR, keeping a single row per CDR3 protein. The table has 1 million to 1.3 million distinct CDR3 sequences, approximately 35% seen once. The source material was peripheral blood or thyroid tissue (not recorded which). The receptors were gathered from an adult man with Graves' hyperthyroidism.

This clonotype showed up many times. The rearrangement joins TRBV7-9 to TRBJ2-7; TRBD1 aligns across 8 bases. The ends lost 5 bases at V and 4 bases at J; junction bases unmatched: 10. The germline CDR1 and CDR2 sequences are SEHNR and FQNEAQ (reference sequence). The CDR3 length is 15 residues. The CDR3 sequence is CASSTDRDPYYEQYF. CDR3 DNA: TGTGCCAGCAGCACGGACAGGGACCCGTATTACGAGCAGTACTTC.

This clonotype was counted at least ten times. V is TRBV4-2 and J is TRBJ2-7; 7 bases match TRBD2. This CDR3 region has 15 residues. The germline CDR1 and CDR2 sequences are LGHNA and YNFKEQ. With V trimmed by 4 bases and J by 2 bases, 8 bases remained unmatched. CDR3 nucleotides: TGTGCCAGCAGCCCGGGTGTGGGAGGGACCTACGAGCAGTACTTC. This gives the protein CASSPGVGGTYEQYF.

As regards this clonotype: It may be a read error: a sequence one base away is much more abundant. The V and J genes are TRBV20-1 and TRBJ2-7, with D possibly being TRBD2 (6 bases). This CDR3 region has 14 residues. Looked up from germline, CDR1 is DFQATT and CDR2 is SNEGSKA (reference sequence). In DNA form, the CDR3 reads TGCAGTGCTAGAGCCCGGGGGAGCGACTACGAGCATTACTTC. It is translated as CSARARGSDYEHYF.

This clonotype was counted between two and nine times. The missing conserved phenylalanine or tryptophan at the end of this CDR3 makes a read error likely. The CDR3: CAIRVTASGNTIYA. The CDR3 DNA sequence: TGTGCCATCAGGGTCACAGCCTCTGGAAACACCATATATGCT. The gene calls are TRBV10-3 and TRBJ1-3; D is undetermined. This CDR3 has 14 amino acids. V shed 6 bases and J shed 0 bases, with 9 bases lying between them. CDR1 is ENHRY and CDR2 is SYGVKD in the germline V gene.

This clonotype was recorded many times. V gene TRBV7-7 combines with J gene TRBJ1-2; D uncertain. Germline-derived CDR1 and CDR2 are SSHAT and FNYEAQ (reference sequence). The CDR3 is 10 amino acids. The germline V and J ends were trimmed by 6 bases and 11 bases, with 10 bases remaining between them. The CDR3 coding sequence is TGTGCCAGCAGGCCCCTCGGGTACACCTTC. It translates to CASRPLGYTF. The complete variable domain, with remaining parts taken from reference TRBV7-7 and TRBJ1-2, reads GAGVSQSPRYKVTKRGQDVTLRCDPISSHATLYWYQQALGQGPEFLTYFNYEAQPDKSGLPSDRFSAERPEGSISTLTIQRTEQRDSAMYRCASRPLGYTFGSGTRLTVV.

This clonotype was found many times. CDR3 DNA sequence: TGTGCCAGCAGAAGTCGGCGGGAGAGTACTGAAGCTTTCTTT. Amino acids: CASRSRRESTEAFF. The chain carries TRBV5-5 and TRBJ1-1; D remains ambiguous. The CDR3 has 14 amino acids. Per the germline V gene, CDR1 is SGHKS and CDR2 is YYEKEE (reference sequence). V was clipped by 5 bases and J by 5 bases, with 16 bases between them.

CDR3 bases: TGCAGCACGAGACAGATCACAGATACGCAGTATTTT. Translated, it gives CSTRQITDTQYF. The chain combines TRBV29-1 with TRBJ2-3; perhaps TRBD1 as D (5 bases). The CDR3 is 12 residues long. In germline, CDR1 is SQVTM, CDR2 ANQGSEA. Trimming pared 8 bases from V and 2 bases from J, leaving 11 bases between.

This clonotype was observed at least ten times. The V call is TRBV25-1, the J call TRBJ1-2; the D is unclear. This CDR3 contains 14 residues. The V gene's germline CDR1 is MGHDK and CDR2 SYGVNS. Trimming left V 7 bases short and J 3 bases short, with 15 bases between. The CDR3 spells CASMGSRKDYGYTF. CDR3 DNA: TGTGCCAGCATGGGTAGTCGAAAGGACTATGGCTACACCTTC.

V and J are TRBV12-3 or TRBV12-4 and TRBJ1-4, with 7 bases identical to TRBD1. This CDR3 comprises 15 residues. With 4 bases clipped from V and 0 bases from J, the junction kept 2 bases outside the gene matches. DNA of the CDR3: TGTGCCAGCAGTTCCGGGACAGCAACTAATGAAAAACTGTTTTTT. Amino acids: CASSSGTATNEKLFF.

This clonotype was observed many times. The rearrangement links TRBV10-3 to TRBJ1-2; tentative D call: TRBD1 (6 bases). Germline CDR1 and CDR2: ENHRY and SYGVKD. This CDR3 contains 16 residues. V was pared by 0 bases and J by 2 bases, with 13 bases between. CDR3 region: CAISESDSLLNYGYTF. Here the CDR3 DNA reads TGTGCCATCAGTGAGTCGGACAGTCTTTTAAACTATGGCTACACCTTC.

In regard to this clonotype: This could be a read error, since a much larger clone is one nucleotide away. The rearrangement joins TRBV6-1 to TRBJ2-7, with D hard to call. The CDR3 is 9 amino acids. CDR1 MNHNS and CDR2 SASEGT come from the germline V gene. The germline V and J ends were trimmed by 9 bases and 3 bases, with 3 bases remaining between them. The CDR3 sequence: CARIYEQYF. CDR3 sequence (DNA): TGTGCCAGGATCTACGAGCAGTACTTC.

This clonotype was observed a few times. CDR3: CASSGGPGAYHYEQYF. CDR3 DNA sequence: TGTGCCAGCAGTGGGGGCCCGGGAGCTTACCATTACGAGCAGTACTTC. The chain uses TRBV2 and TRBJ2-7, with D tentatively TRBD2 (6 bases). This CDR3 has 16 amino acids. V shed 4 bases and J shed 4 bases, with 20 bases lying between them. CDR1 and CDR2 (germline): SNHLY, FYNNEI.

This clonotype was counted ten times or more. V usage is TRBV6-5 and J usage is TRBJ1-5; TRBD1 is a possible D gene (6 bases). The germline gives CDR1 MNHEY, CDR2 SVGAGI. The ends were cut back, 5 bases at V and 5 bases at J, with 13 bases in the middle. The CDR3 is 14 amino acids. The CDR3 nucleotides read TGTGCCAGCAGTGAACGGGACACCTATCAGCCCCAGCATTTT. It yields the protein CASSERDTYQPQHF.

This clonotype occurred a few times. The chain couples TRBV7-9 to TRBJ2-7; D is ambiguous. The CDR3 is 14 residues long. Germline CDR1 SEHNR, CDR2 FQNEAQ (reference sequence). The V end lost 1 base, the J end lost 3 bases, and 10 bases lay between the germline ends. The CDR3 nucleotides read TGTGCCAGCAGCTTAGAGGTCAACAACTACGAGCAGTACTTC. As protein: CASSLEVNNYEQYF.

The gene calls are TRBV11-2 and TRBJ1-1; the D is unclear. The CDR3 runs 13 residues. Deletions cut 5 bases from V and 3 bases from J, with 10 bases between. The germline V gene has CDR1 SGHAT and CDR2 FQNNGV. The DNA of the CDR3 is TGTGCCAGCAGCCCCCACCTGGACACTGAAGCTTTCTTT. Its translation is CASSPHLDTEAFF.

This clonotype was detected ten times or more. The chain is built from TRBV29-1 and TRBJ2-5; 9 nucleotides align to TRBD1. Per germline, CDR1 SQVTM and CDR2 ANQGSEA. V shed 7 bases, J shed 1 base, and the junction held 7 bases outside the gene matches. This CDR3 is 14 amino acids long. The CDR3 DNA follows: TGCAGCGGATACAGGGGGCACGCCCAAGAGACCCAGTACTTC. It encodes CSGYRGHAQETQYF.

The CDR3 sequence: CASSRMAVDTGELFF. Written as DNA, the CDR3 is TGTGCCAGCAGCCGCATGGCGGTAGACACCGGGGAGCTGTTTTTT. The genes are TRBV7-9 and TRBJ2-2; D not certain. Germline V gives CDR1 SEHNR, CDR2 FQNEAQ (reference sequence). The ends were cut back, 5 bases at V and 3 bases at J, with 13 bases in the middle. This CDR3 has 15 residues.

This chain joins TRBV5-8 and TRBJ2-5; TRBD1 matches at 8 bases. CDR3 size: 15 residues. V lost 5 bases to trimming and J lost 2 bases; unmatched junction nucleotides: 8. Germline CDR1 is SGHTS and CDR2 is YDEGEE. CDR3 sequence: CASSTRQGSQETQYF. The DNA of the CDR3 is TGTGCCAGCAGTACAAGACAGGGGAGTCAAGAGACCCAGTACTTC.

The chain couples TRBV13 to TRBJ1-5, with no clear D. The CDR3 consists of 15 residues. The V and J ends lost 6 bases and 2 bases respectively, with 14 bases between them. CDR1 and CDR2 from the germline V gene are PRHDT and FYEKMQ (reference sequence). This CDR3 reads CASSCRRDGNQPQHF. DNA of the CDR3: TGTGCCAGCAGTTGTCGGAGGGATGGCAATCAGCCCCAGCATTTT.

This clonotype was recorded many times. The rearrangement links TRBV7-6 to TRBJ2-2; 11 positions agree with TRBD1. The J segment lost 4 bases and the V segment lost 7 bases, leaving 5 bases of the junction unmatched. Germline V gene sequence: CDR1 SGHVS, CDR2 FNYEAQ. The CDR3 length is 15 residues. The CDR3 region has the DNA TGTGCCAGCATCCCCGGGACAGGGGGCACCGGGGAGCTGTTTTTT. Translation gives CASIPGTGGTGELFF.

This rearrangement joins TRBV15 to TRBJ2-5; D tentatively fits TRBD1 or TRBD2 (5 bases each). The CDR3 spans 14 residues. Germline V gene data show CDR1 as LNHNV and CDR2 as YYDKDF (reference sequence). V was clipped by 5 bases and J by 5 bases, with 15 bases between them. The DNA for the CDR3 is TGTGCCACCAGCGGGAATGGGGACGGGGAGACCCAGTACTTC. Its protein is CATSGNGDGETQYF. Using reference TRBV15 and TRBJ2-5 for the parts outside the CDR3, the full variable domain is DAMVIQNPRYQVTQFGKPVTLSCSQTLNHNVMYWYQQKSSQAPKLLFHYYDKDFNNEADTPDNFQSRRPNTSFCFLDIRSPGLGDTAMYLCATSGNGDGETQYFGPGTRLLVL.

The table lists this clonotype with a few counts. The chain couples TRBV7-9 to TRBJ1-1; no definite D call. Looked up from germline, CDR1 is SEHNR and CDR2 is FQNEAQ (reference sequence). This CDR3 is 15 amino acids long. Deletions cut 7 bases from V and 1 base from J, with 16 bases between. The CDR3 DNA follows: TGTGCCAGCACCCTGGCCCCTTCAGGGAACACTGAAGCTTTCTTT. Protein: CASTLAPSGNTEAFF.